Sequencing of this TCR beta chain was carried out in a study of identical twins. TCRdb used MiXCR to reprocess the 5' RACE reads, holding one entry per CDR3 protein. This repertoire shows 350,000 to 400,000 distinct CDR3 sequences, 7% to 9.5% found once; its top ten account for 7.5% to 9.5%. Remarks on this clonotype: The antigen remains undetermined.

This CDR3 contains 11 residues. The germline V gene encodes CDR1 DFQATT and CDR2 SNEGSKA (reference sequence). The V gene lost 1 base and the J gene lost 4 bases, with 3 bases spanning the gap. Findings and limits, study-wide: Sharing of beta out-of-frame sequences by twins showed a weaker excess.

Sequencing input: naive T cells sorted from blood. The TCR originated in a woman aged 45 to 65 in good health. This chain links TRBV20-1 with TRBJ2-3; the D is unclear. CDR3 region: CSARGPDTQYF. CDR3 in DNA: TGCAGTGCTAGAGGGCCAGATACGCAGTATTTT.